The clone carrying this TCR beta chain occurred once. This record comes from a study of blood T cell repertoires in COVID-19. Study background: The United States, Italy and Spain provided the acute and convalescent COVID-19 samples. From T cells, B-cell-depleted T cells, or PBMCs came the material, which was cDNA or gDNA.

CDR1 is SGHAT, CDR2 FQNNGV, per germline. V lost 2 bases to trimming and J lost 2 bases; unmatched junction nucleotides: 3. The CDR3 contains 15 residues. This table comes from immunoSEQ multiplex PCR, and its TCRdb copy is limited to in-frame clones, with some not included. The table lists under 85,000 clones, around nine tenths of them singletons. The source is a man aged 65-85 years with active or convalescent COVID-19. The chain carries TRBV11-2 and TRBJ1-1; 9 bases match TRBD1. The sample comprised peripheral blood. CDR3: CASSLRQGGNTEAFF. The CDR3 nucleotides are TGTGCCAGCAGCTTACGACAGGGGGGTAACACTGAAGCTTTCTTT.